This T cell receptor (beta chain) comes out of a study of T cells in Graves' hyperthyroidism and ophthalmopathy. Trimming took 3 bases from V and 0 from J, leaving 11 bases between them. CDR1 is LNHDA, CDR2 SQIVND, per germline (reference sequence). The CDR3 spans 15 residues. RNA transcripts provided the source from which TCR beta CDR3 regions were amplified. First-round RT-PCR targeting the TCR CDR3 was performed with the HTBI primer set. MiXCR, run by TCRdb on the multiplex PCR reads, gives a single entry per CDR3 protein. The sample has around 400,000 distinct CDR3 sequences; approximately 15% are singletons.

Material: blood. The chain uses TRBV19 and TRBJ1-2, with D possibly TRBD1 on 6 matching bases. The source is a woman younger than 35 with Graves' hyperthyroidism that later progressed to Graves' ophthalmopathy. CDR3 in DNA: TGTGCCAGTAGTATCCGGACAGCTACTAACTATGGCTACACCTTC. It specifies CASSIRTATNYGYTF. The variable domain in full, with the rest retrieved from reference TRBV19 and TRBJ1-2, is DGGITQSPKYLFRKEGQNVTLSCEQNLNHDAMYWYRQDPGQGLRLIYYSQIVNDFQKGDIAEGYSVSREKKESFPLTVTSAQKNPTAFYLCASSIRTATNYGYTFGSGTRLTVV.